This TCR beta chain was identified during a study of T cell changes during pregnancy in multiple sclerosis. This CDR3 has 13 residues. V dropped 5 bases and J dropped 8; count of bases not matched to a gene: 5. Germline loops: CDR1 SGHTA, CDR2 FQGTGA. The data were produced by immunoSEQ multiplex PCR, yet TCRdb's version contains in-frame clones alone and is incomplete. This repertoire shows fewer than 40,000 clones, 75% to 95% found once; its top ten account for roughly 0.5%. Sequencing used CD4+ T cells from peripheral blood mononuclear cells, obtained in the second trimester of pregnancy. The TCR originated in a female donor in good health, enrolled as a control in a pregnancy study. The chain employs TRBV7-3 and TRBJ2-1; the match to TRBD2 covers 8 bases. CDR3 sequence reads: CASSAAGAYEQFF. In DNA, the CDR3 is TGTGCCAGCAGCGCAGCGGGGGCCTATGAGCAGTTCTTC.